Each of the 27 T cell receptor beta chains below was sequenced from the same sample in a study of blood T cell repertoires in COVID-19. Data came from immunoSEQ multiplex PCR; TCRdb stores just in-frame clones and leaves some out. Of about 260,000 clones detected, around 86% appear once; the ten largest clones hold about 1.6%. The sample comprised peripheral blood. These TCRs come from a middle-aged woman who had recovered from COVID-19.

This clone occurred once. The rearrangement links TRBV9 to TRBJ1-1; 8 bases line up with TRBD1. Germline trimming cut 4 bases from V and 1 base from J; bases unmatched to any gene: 12. CDR3 length equals 17 residues. The germline CDR1 and CDR2 sequences are SGDLS and YYNGEE. The CDR3 region has the DNA TGTGCCAGCAGCCCGCAGACAGGGGCGCCGGGGAACACTGAAGCTTTCTTT. Protein sequence: CASSPQTGAPGNTEAFF.

The chain links TRBV9 to TRBJ1-1, with D unclear. The V gene's germline CDR1 is SGDLS and CDR2 YYNGEE. The CDR3 length is 13 residues. Trimming stripped 0 bases from V and 1 base from J, with 4 bases between. The CDR3 nucleotides are TGTGCCAGCAGCGTAGGGAGGAACACTGAAGCTTTCTTT. Residues: CASSVGRNTEAFF.

The rearrangement links TRBV6-5 to TRBJ1-3; D might be TRBD1 (6 bases). CDR3 size: 15 residues. CDR1 and CDR2 (germline): MNHEY, SVGAGI. V was shortened by 2 bases and J by 1 base, with 9 bases between the two germline ends. The CDR3 is CASSYTGPSGNTIYF. The CDR3 DNA is TGTGCCAGCAGTTACACAGGGCCATCTGGAAACACCATATATTTT.

The chain joins TRBV5-6 to TRBJ1-1, with D possibly TRBD1 on 5 matching bases. V was trimmed by 2 bases and J by 6 bases, leaving 23 bases between them. The CDR3 is 17 amino acids. Germline CDR1 and CDR2: SGHDT and YYEEEE. The CDR3 DNA sequence: TGTGCCAGCAGCTTAGGATTCGGCGGGACTAGTTACGCTGAAGCTTTCTTT. Its protein product is CASSLGFGGTSYAEAFF. The entire variable domain, with the rest obtained from reference TRBV5-6 and TRBJ1-1, is as follows: DAGVTQSPTHLIKTRGQQVTLRCSPKSGHDTVSWYQQALGQGPQFIFQYYEEEERQRGNFPDRFSGHQFPNYSSELNVNALLLGDSALYLCASSLGFGGTSYAEAFFGQGTRLTVV.

The V call is TRBV6-5, the J call TRBJ1-6; 7 nucleotides align to TRBD1. The germline gives CDR1 MNHEY, CDR2 SVGAGI. V shed 2 bases and J 5 bases; nucleotides not matched to a gene: 0. The CDR3 consists of 14 residues. The CDR3 is CASSYGTDNSPLHF. CDR3 nucleotide sequence: TGTGCCAGCAGTTACGGGACAGATAATTCACCCCTCCACTTT.

The rearrangement links TRBV27 to TRBJ2-5; D is perhaps TRBD2 (5 bases). Germline CDR1 is MNHEY and CDR2 is SMNVEV (reference sequence). V was shortened by 2 bases and J by 1 base, with 5 bases between the two germline ends. This CDR3 comprises 13 residues. In nucleotides, the CDR3 is TGTGCCAGCAGTTTACGGGGCCAAGAGACCCAGTACTTC. It translates to CASSLRGQETQYF.

This clone has more than one count but fewer than ten. The chain recombines TRBV6-5 with TRBJ1-1; D remains ambiguous. Germline CDR1 and CDR2: MNHEY and SVGAGI. The V and J ends lost 10 bases and 1 base respectively, with 16 bases between them. This CDR3 region has 14 residues. The CDR3 sequence: CATRAGIANTEAFF. CDR3 in DNA: TGTGCCACCCGAGCGGGGATCGCGAACACTGAAGCTTTCTTT.

CDR3 nucleotide sequence: TGTGCCAGCAGTTCCCCGGGACAGATTTATGGCTACACCTTC. It translates to CASSSPGQIYGYTF. The rearrangement links TRBV6-5 to TRBJ1-2, with TRBD1 matching over 7 bases. V shed 4 bases, J shed 5 bases, and the junction held 7 bases outside the gene matches. CDR1 is MNHEY, CDR2 SVGAGI, per germline. The CDR3 length is 14 residues.

This clone was seen just once. The chain combines TRBV6-2 or TRBV6-3 with TRBJ2-5, with 7 bases that match TRBD1. CDR3 length: 14 residues. CDR1 is MNHEY, CDR2 SVGEGT, per germline. V gave up 8 bases and J gave up 2 bases; unmatched junction bases: 8. The CDR3 region is CASRLSGGQETQYF. Here the CDR3 DNA reads TGTGCCAGCCGCCTGTCAGGGGGTCAAGAGACCCAGTACTTC.

About this clone: Other DNA sequences within the sample encode an identical CDR3. This chain joins TRBV29-1 and TRBJ2-1; 9 nucleotides match TRBD1. The germline gives CDR1 SQVTM, CDR2 ANQGSEA. CDR3 length equals 13 residues. The junction had 1 base not matched to a gene; V was cut back by 2 bases and J by 5 bases. Here the CDR3 reads CSVERDRDNEQFF. The CDR3 coding sequence is TGCAGCGTTGAACGGGACAGGGACAATGAGCAGTTCTTC.

The CDR3 DNA reads TGTGCCAGCTACCCGACAGGGATTCCCTACGAGCAGTACTTC. Its protein is CASYPTGIPYEQYF. The rearrangement links TRBV2 to TRBJ2-7; 7 positions match TRBD1. Per germline, CDR1 SNHLY and CDR2 FYNNEI. CDR3 size: 14 residues. The ends lost 8 bases at V and 2 bases at J; junction bases unmatched: 9.

The genes are TRBV29-1 and TRBJ1-2, with D hard to call. This CDR3 region has 10 residues. Per the germline V gene, CDR1 is SQVTM and CDR2 is ANQGSEA. Trimming removed 3 bases from V and 5 bases from J, with 4 bases in between. The CDR3 loop is CSVDPYGYTF. DNA for the CDR3: TGCAGCGTTGACCCGTATGGCTACACCTTC.

This chain uses TRBV30 with TRBJ1-1, with D tentatively TRBD1 (6 bases). The CDR3 extends over 12 amino acids. Trimming shortened V by 7 bases and J by 3 bases, and 12 bases separated the two germline ends. CDR1 and CDR2 from the germline V gene are GTSNPN and SVGIG (reference sequence). The CDR3 nucleotides read TGTGCCTCTAATGCAGGGGACACTGAAGCTTTCTTT. Amino acids: CASNAGDTEAFF. The entire variable domain, with the rest obtained from reference TRBV30 and TRBJ1-1, is as follows: SQTIHQWPATLVQPVGSPLSLECTVEGTSNPNLYWYRQAAGRGLQLLFYSVGIGQISSEVPQNLSASRPQDRQFILSSKKLLLSDSGFYLCASNAGDTEAFFGQGTRLTVV.

This clone was picked up a small number of times. The CDR3 bases are TGTGCCAGCAGTCTTGGACAGGGCCAACAGCATTTT. It is translated as CASSLGQGQQHF. The chain employs TRBV6-6 and TRBJ1-5, with 8 bases that match TRBD1. The J segment lost 13 bases and the V segment lost 5 bases, leaving 7 bases of the junction unmatched. Germline V gene lookup returns CDR1 MNHNY and CDR2 SVGAGI (reference sequence). The CDR3 contains 12 residues.

The rearrangement joins TRBV30 to TRBJ1-2; D uncertain. The CDR3 runs 12 residues. CDR1 is GTSNPN and CDR2 is SVGIG in the germline V gene (reference sequence). Between the trimmed V and J ends, which lost 4 bases and 8 bases, there was a span of 14 bases. CDR3 sequence (DNA): TGTGCCTGGAACGGGCTCGGCGGGGGCTACACCTTC. This gives the protein CAWNGLGGGYTF.

V usage is TRBV5-4 and J usage is TRBJ2-1; 8 bases are shared with TRBD2. There are 16 residues in the CDR3. Germline V gene data show CDR1 as SGHNT and CDR2 as YYREEE (reference sequence). Trimming removed 0 bases from V and 7 bases from J; junction bases left unmatched: 9. CDR3 loop: CASSLAGGNSWNEQFF. The CDR3 DNA is TGTGCCAGCAGCTTGGCGGGGGGGAATTCGTGGAATGAGCAGTTCTTC. Full variable domain (remainder filled in from reference TRBV5-4 and TRBJ2-1): ETGVTQSPTHLIKTRGQQVTLRCSSQSGHNTVSWYQQALGQGPQFIFQYYREEENGRGNFPPRFSGLQFPNYSSELNVNALELDDSALYLCASSLAGGNSWNEQFFGPGTRLTVL.

This chain connects TRBV7-2 to TRBJ2-5; TRBD2 matches 8 bases. Germline-derived CDR1 and CDR2 are SGHTA and FQGNSA. The CDR3 loop spans 15 amino acids. Trimming cost V 1 base and J 6 bases; bases outside gene matches: 7. CDR3 residues: CASSLVGGATQTQYF. The DNA of the CDR3 is TGTGCCAGCAGCTTAGTCGGGGGGGCTACCCAGACCCAGTACTTC.

The V and J genes are TRBV25-1 and TRBJ1-2; possible D gene TRBD1, 5 bases. The germline gives CDR1 MGHDK, CDR2 SYGVNS. CDR3 length: 12 residues. The V end was cut by 5 bases, the J end by 5 bases, with 9 bases between. The CDR3 DNA reads TGTGCCAGCAGTACGGGGGGGTATGGCTACACCTTC. Translating gives CASSTGGYGYTF.

This clone was seen just once. The rearrangement uses TRBV5-4 and TRBJ1-1; D is possibly TRBD1 (6 bases). Trimming removed 2 bases at V and 2 bases at J, with 10 bases between. CDR1 is SGHNT and CDR2 is YYREEE in the germline V gene (reference sequence). The CDR3 runs 14 residues. The CDR3 region is CASSLKTGNTEAFF. CDR3 nucleotides: TGTGCCAGCAGCTTAAAGACAGGCAACACTGAAGCTTTCTTT.

V usage is TRBV24-1 and J usage is TRBJ2-5, with D perhaps matching TRBD1 (5 bases). CDR1 is KGHDR and CDR2 is SFDVKD in the germline V gene. The CDR3 sequence is 15 residues long. Trimming cost V 4 bases and J 0 bases, with 11 bases left between them. The CDR3, as DNA: TGTGCCACCAGTGACCCCCGACAGAACCAAGAGACCCAGTACTTC. Translating gives CATSDPRQNQETQYF.

The genes are TRBV10-2 and TRBJ1-5; perhaps TRBD1 as D (5 bases). This CDR3 comprises 13 residues. Germline CDR1 reads WSHSY; CDR2 reads SAAADI. The V and J ends lost 5 bases and 9 bases respectively, with 14 bases between them. The CDR3 DNA follows: TGCGCCAGCAGTCGTTCGCCCGGGGGGCCCCAGCATTTT. It is translated as CASSRSPGGPQHF.

The table lists this clone with a few counts. The chain links TRBV6-6 to TRBJ1-1; tentative D call: TRBD1 (5 bases). From germline, CDR1 is MNHNY and CDR2 SVGAGI (reference sequence). V lost 2 bases to trimming and J lost 4 bases, with 11 bases between them. This CDR3 has 14 residues. The CDR3 protein is CASSYQGWGTEAFF. CDR3 bases: TGTGCCAGCAGTTACCAGGGTTGGGGCACTGAAGCTTTCTTT.

This clone was picked up one time. V and J are TRBV13 and TRBJ2-2, with D tentatively TRBD1 (6 bases). CDR1 and CDR2 (germline): PRHDT, FYEKMQ (reference sequence). The CDR3 has 13 amino acids. The ends were cut back, 4 bases at V and 6 bases at J, with 9 bases in the middle. The CDR3 DNA reads TGTGCCAGCAGCTCCAGGGGCCCCGGGGAGCTGTTTTTT. It yields the protein CASSSRGPGELFF.

This chain joins TRBV5-5 and TRBJ2-2, with D maybe TRBD1 (6 bases). Deletions cut 4 bases from V and 4 bases from J, with 17 bases between. The CDR3 runs to 16 residues. Germline CDR1 is SGHKS and CDR2 is YYEKEE (reference sequence). In DNA, the CDR3 is TGTGCCAGCAGCATCCAAGGGGGTCCGGGCACCGGGGAGCTGTTTTTT. Its translation: CASSIQGGPGTGELFF.

This chain links TRBV11-2 with TRBJ1-2; 7 bases agree with TRBD1. Germline V gene lookup returns CDR1 SGHAT and CDR2 FQNNGV. Trimming cost V 0 bases and J 3 bases; bases outside gene matches: 4. This CDR3 is 15 amino acids long. The DNA for the CDR3 is TGTGCCAGCAGCTTAGAGTCGACAGGGTACTATGGCTACACCTTC. It encodes CASSLESTGYYGYTF.

This chain uses TRBV13 with TRBJ1-6, with 7 bases matching TRBD1. After removal of 5 bases from V and 10 bases from J, the junction contained 8 bases not matched to a gene. The length of the CDR3 is 14 residues. The V gene's germline CDR1 is PRHDT and CDR2 FYEKMQ (reference sequence). The CDR3 sequence: CASSLGQLSSPLHF. In DNA, the CDR3 is TGTGCCAGCAGCCTGGGACAGCTGAGCTCACCCCTCCACTTT.

This chain links TRBV25-1 with TRBJ1-1; unclear D gene. Per the germline V gene, CDR1 is MGHDK and CDR2 is SYGVNS. The CDR3 covers 12 residues. Trimming cost V 4 bases and J 0 bases, with 3 bases left between them. The CDR3 nucleotides are TGTGCCAGCAGTGGGCTGAACACTGAAGCTTTCTTT. Its translation is CASSGLNTEAFF. Combining the CDR3 with reference TRBV25-1 and TRBJ1-1 gives the whole variable domain EADIYQTPRYLVIGTGKKITLECSQTMGHDKMYWYQQDPGMELHLIHYSYGVNSTEKGDLSSESTVSRIRTEHFPLTLESARPSHTSQYLCASSGLNTEAFFGQGTRLTVV.